Listed below are T cell receptor beta chains from one sample, sequenced in a study of blood T cell repertoires in COVID-19. TCRdb's table, derived via immunoSEQ multiplex PCR, lists solely in-frame clones and lacks some. The sample has around 30,000 clones, 88% seen once. The sample was peripheral blood. The receptor set was obtained from a human donor with active COVID-19. The donor label of this sample is uncertain. Each CDR3 is given with its conserved first and last residue. The order of the fields is J gene, D gene, V gene, clone size, CDR3 protein, CDR3 DNA. A D gene is named only where the DNA matches it firmly. Not every row has a clone size; where given, it reads once, few, many or a size class.

TRBJ1-2 - TRBV6-2/TRBV6-3 - CASSYSNLGAPYGYTF TGTGCCAGCAGTTACTCGAATCTAGGGGCCCCGTATGGCTACACCTTC
TRBJ1-1 - TRBV5-4 once CASRSFGGGEPEAFF TGTGCCAGCAGGAGCTTTGGCGGGGGAGAACCTGAAGCTTTCTTT
TRBJ2-1 - TRBV27 - CASRKPGLNEQFF TGTGCCAGCAGGAAACCGGGACTCAATGAGCAGTTCTTC
TRBJ2-2 - TRBV7-2 - CASSTRIRAGELFF TGTGCCAGCAGCACTAGAATTCGGGCCGGGGAGCTGTTTTTT
TRBJ2-1 - TRBV5-1 - CASSLDHPYLAYSYNEQFF TGCGCCAGCAGCTTAGACCACCCCTATTTAGCGTACTCCTACAATGAGCAGTTCTTC
TRBJ2-5 TRBD2 TRBV7-2 once CASSLASGGGKGTQYF TGTGCCAGCAGCTTAGCGAGCGGGGGGGGAAAGGGGACCCAGTACTTC
TRBJ1-1 TRBD1 TRBV7-2 - CASSVSGGMNTEAFF TGTGCCAGCAGCGTTTCAGGGGGAATGAACACTGAAGCTTTCTTT
TRBJ2-7 - TRBV6-2/TRBV6-3 - CASSYRREGAYEQYF TGTGCCAGCAGTTACAGGCGGGAAGGGGCCTACGAGCAGTACTTC
TRBJ2-1 TRBD1 TRBV7-9 - CASSFGWDSSYNEQFF TGTGCCAGCAGCTTCGGGTGGGACAGCTCCTACAATGAGCAGTTCTTC
TRBJ1-5 - TRBV27 - CASSLAGNQPQHF TGTGCCAGCAGTTTAGCAGGCAATCAGCCCCAGCATTTT
TRBJ1-2 TRBD1 TRBV9 - CASSEMDRAFDGYTF TGTGCCAGCAGCGAAATGGACAGGGCGTTCGATGGCTACACCTTC
TRBJ2-7 TRBD2 TRBV7-8 - CASSLAGLAGLWYEQYF TGTGCCAGCAGCTTAGCCGGACTAGCGGGGCTGTGGTACGAGCAGTACTTC
TRBJ2-1 TRBD2 TRBV5-8 - CASSLSLGSGGFNEQFF TGTGCCAGCAGCTTGAGTCTAGGTAGCGGGGGATTCAATGAGCAGTTCTTC
TRBJ2-3 - TRBV5-1 - CASSLPSGVGTDTQYF TGCGCCAGCAGCTTGCCCTCAGGGGTCGGCACAGATACGCAGTATTTT
TRBJ2-6 TRBD1 TRBV19 once CASSIYRQGAPGANVLTF TGTGCCAGTAGTATTTACAGACAGGGGGCTCCTGGGGCCAACGTCCTGACTTTC
TRBJ1-2 TRBD1 TRBV7-9 - CASSVTGAIYGYTF TGTGCCAGCAGCGTTACAGGGGCTATTTATGGCTACACCTTC
TRBJ2-3 TRBD2 TRBV7-3 - CASSYSGGPDTQYF TGTGCCAGCAGCTATAGCGGGGGCCCAGATACGCAGTATTTT
TRBJ2-4 TRBD1 TRBV14 - CASSNHRQGTIQYF TGTGCCAGCAGCAATCACAGACAGGGAACCATTCAGTACTTC
TRBJ2-7 TRBD2 TRBV9 - CASSASGGGYEQYF TGTGCCAGCAGCGCCAGCGGGGGAGGCTACGAGCAGTACTTC
TRBJ1-1 TRBD1 TRBV7-9 - CASSTRQGRNTEAFF TGTGCCAGCAGCACTAGACAGGGACGGAACACTGAAGCTTTCTTT
TRBJ1-5 - TRBV6-5 - CASSPTGGQPQHF TGTGCCAGCAGTCCGACGGGGGGCCAGCCCCAGCATTTT
TRBJ1-2 TRBD1 TRBV2 - CASTPSGTGFYGYTF TGTGCCAGCACCCCGTCCGGGACAGGCTTCTATGGCTACACCTTC
TRBJ1-4 TRBD1 TRBV14 - CASSHGQGRDFNEKLFF TGTGCCAGCAGCCATGGACAGGGACGGGACTTTAATGAAAAACTGTTTTTT
TRBJ1-1 TRBD1 TRBV4-1 - CASSHPTGMGTEAFF TGCGCCAGCAGCCACCCGACAGGGATGGGCACTGAAGCTTTCTTT
TRBJ2-7 - TRBV7-2 - CASSLQMSSYEQYF TGTGCCAGCAGCTTGCAAATGAGCTCCTACGAGCAGTACTTC
TRBJ1-4 - TRBV4-3 - CASSQDLGATNEKLFF TGCGCCAGCAGCCAAGATCTAGGCGCAACTAATGAAAAACTGTTTTTT
TRBJ2-7 - TRBV7-2 - CASSLLGGANEQYF TGTGCCAGCAGCCTCCTAGGGGGGGCCAACGAGCAGTACTTC
TRBJ1-5 TRBD1 TRBV5-5 - CASSLTGGERQPQHF TGTGCCAGCAGCCTCACAGGGGGGGAACGACAGCCCCAGCATTTT
TRBJ1-1 TRBD1 TRBV5-4 - CASRGQGITEAFF TGTGCCAGCAGGGGACAGGGCATCACTGAAGCTTTCTTT
TRBJ1-5 - TRBV5-1 - CASSSGDRPNQPQHF TGCGCCAGCAGCTCAGGAGACAGGCCCAATCAGCCCCAGCATTTT